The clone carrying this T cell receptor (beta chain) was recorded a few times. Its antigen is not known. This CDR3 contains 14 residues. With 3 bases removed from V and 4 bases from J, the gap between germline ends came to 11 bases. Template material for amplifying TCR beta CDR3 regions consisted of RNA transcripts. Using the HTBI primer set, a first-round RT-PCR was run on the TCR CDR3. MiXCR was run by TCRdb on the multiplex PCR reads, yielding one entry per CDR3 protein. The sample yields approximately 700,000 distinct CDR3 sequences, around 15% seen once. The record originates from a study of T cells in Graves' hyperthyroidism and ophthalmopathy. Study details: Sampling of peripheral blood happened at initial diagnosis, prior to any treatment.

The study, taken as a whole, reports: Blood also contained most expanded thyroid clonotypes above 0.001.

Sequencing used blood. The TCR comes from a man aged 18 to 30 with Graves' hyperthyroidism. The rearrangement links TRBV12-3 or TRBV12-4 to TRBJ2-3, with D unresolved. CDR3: CASSFLSPSDTQYF. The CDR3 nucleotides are TGTGCCAGCAGTTTTCTTAGTCCTTCAGATACGCAGTATTTT.